A single sample gave rise to the 5 T cell receptor beta chains below, sequenced in a study of CD8+CD57+ T cells in acquired aplastic anemia. Investigators profiled TCR beta VDJ and CDR3 from genomic DNA template. TCRdb used MiXCR to reprocess the reads, holding one entry per CDR3 protein. This sample carries roughly 180,000 distinct CDR3 sequences, under 70% of them seen once, and the ten largest clones take around 46%. The specimen sequenced was sorted CD4+, CD8+, or CD8+CD57+ T cells (not recorded which) from PBMCs. These receptors originate from a human donor with severe aplastic anemia or a healthy control (not recorded which).

The chain combines TRBV19 with TRBJ1-2; TRBD1 is a possible D gene (6 bases). V was pared by 6 bases and J by 12 bases, with 17 bases between. Germline CDR1 is LNHDA and CDR2 is SQIVND (reference sequence). This CDR3 comprises 12 residues. CDR3 coding DNA: TGTGCCAGTAGCAGGGGAAAAGGGTTCAACACCTTC. Protein product: CASSRGKGFNTF.

V is TRBV20-1 and J is TRBJ2-3; D is ambiguous. This CDR3 has 13 residues. The germline V and J ends were trimmed by 0 bases and 0 bases, with 4 bases remaining between them. Germline lookup yields CDR1 DFQATT and CDR2 SNEGSKA (reference sequence). DNA for the CDR3: TGCAGTGCTAGAGATGACAGCACAGATACGCAGTATTTT. It codes for CSARDDSTDTQYF.

Regarding this clonotype: Germline and junction disagree at one end, which may indicate a read error. The chain couples TRBV20-1 to TRBJ1-1, with D uncertain. This CDR3 contains 14 residues. Germline CDR1 is DFQATT and CDR2 is SNEGSKA (reference sequence). DNA of the CDR3: TGCAGTGCTAACCATAGGGCACGAGTCACTGAAGCTTTCTTC. Translated, it gives CSANHRARVTEAFF.

The chain couples TRBV7-3 to TRBJ2-5, with 11 bases lining up with TRBD1. V shed 4 bases, J shed 4 bases, and the junction held 2 bases outside the gene matches. The CDR3 covers 14 residues. Per the germline V gene, CDR1 is SGHTA and CDR2 is FQGTGA. CDR3 loop: CASSSGTGGETQYF. CDR3 bases: TGTGCCAGCAGCTCCGGGACAGGGGGAGAGACCCAGTACTTC.

The chain carries TRBV20-1 and TRBJ1-6; the D is unclear. Germline values: CDR1 DFQATT, CDR2 SNEGSKA (reference sequence). The V and J ends lost 0 bases and 6 bases respectively, with 9 bases between them. CDR3 length: 14 residues. In DNA form, the CDR3 reads TGCAGTGCTAGAGAGGGCACTTTTAATTCACCCCTCCACTTT. Translation: CSAREGTFNSPLHF.